These 20 T cell receptor beta chains share one sample of origin, sequenced in a study of blood T cell repertoires in COVID-19. Some clones are missing from TCRdb's copy, which holds only in-frame ones; the method was immunoSEQ multiplex PCR. The table records some 78,000 clones, roughly nine tenths of them present only once. The sequenced sample consisted of peripheral blood. The origin of the receptors is a woman at least 80 years old with active or convalescent COVID-19.

V gene TRBV29-1 combines with J gene TRBJ1-1, with D maybe TRBD1 (5 bases). This CDR3 spans 14 amino acids. Per germline, CDR1 SQVTM and CDR2 ANQGSEA. V lost 5 bases and J lost 0, with 13 bases in between. CDR3 coding DNA: TGCAGCGTTAAATCCGGGGGTGTGAACACTGAAGCTTTCTTT. This gives the protein CSVKSGGVNTEAFF.

The rearrangement uses TRBV24-1 and TRBJ2-2, with TRBD2 matching over 14 bases. This CDR3 has 17 residues. Germline V gives CDR1 KGHDR, CDR2 SFDVKD. V trimming: 5 bases; J trimming: 8 bases; junction bases outside the gene matches: 9. Here the CDR3 reads CATSAARTSGGIGELFF. The CDR3 DNA reads TGTGCCACCAGTGCCGCCCGGACTAGCGGGGGGATAGGGGAGCTGTTTTTT.

This sequence joins TRBV7-2 and TRBJ2-7; 11 nucleotides match TRBD2. The CDR3 spans 16 residues. Trimming cost V 5 bases and J 1 base; bases outside gene matches: 7. CDR1 is SGHTA, CDR2 FQGNSA, per germline. CDR3 amino acids: CASSLVAGGLSYEQYF. As DNA, the CDR3 is TGTGCCAGCAGCCTGGTAGCGGGAGGGTTATCCTACGAGCAGTACTTC. The complete variable domain, with remaining parts taken from reference TRBV7-2 and TRBJ2-7, reads GAGVSQSPSNKVTEKGKDVELRCDPISGHTALYWYRQSLGQGLEFLIYFQGNSAPDKSGLPSDRFSAERTGGSVSTLTIQRTQQEDSAVYLCASSLVAGGLSYEQYFGPGTRLTVT.

In this sample, this clone turned up once. This chain links TRBV15 with TRBJ2-3, with D possibly matching TRBD2 (5 bases). The V and J ends lost 1 base and 0 bases respectively, with 11 bases between them. Germline CDR1 reads LNHNV; CDR2 reads YYDKDF (reference sequence). The CDR3 is made up of 16 amino acids. The DNA for the CDR3 is TGTGCCACCAGCAGAGGAGTCGGGATTAGCACAGATACGCAGTATTTT. Protein sequence: CATSRGVGISTDTQYF.

The V and J genes are TRBV2 and TRBJ1-5, with TRBD1 identical over 8 bases. J gave up 4 bases and V 4 bases, and 3 bases lay outside the gene matches. The CDR3 runs to 14 residues. CDR1 is SNHLY and CDR2 is FYNNEI in the germline V gene. The CDR3 nucleotides read TGTGCCAGCAGTGGTCAGGGGGCGAATCAGCCCCAGCATTTT. Translated, it gives CASSGQGANQPQHF. Complete variable domain (other parts from reference TRBV2 and TRBJ1-5): EPEVTQTPSHQVTQMGQEVILRCVPISNHLYFYWYRQILGQKVEFLVSFYNNEISEKSEIFDDQFSVERPDGSNFTLKIRSTKLEDSAMYFCASSGQGANQPQHFGDGTRLSIL.

The chain has TRBV29-1 and TRBJ2-3; D is unclear. The V end was cut by 1 base, the J end by 0 bases, with 11 bases between. There are 15 residues in the CDR3. Germline CDR1 is SQVTM and CDR2 is ANQGSEA. CDR3 in amino acids: CSVEGGDSSTDTQYF. The DNA of the CDR3 is TGCAGCGTTGAAGGCGGAGACTCTAGCACAGATACGCAGTATTTT.

The CDR3 coding sequence is TGTGCCAGCAGTTTGGGCATTAGCACAGATACGCAGTATTTT. Its translation is CASSLGISTDTQYF. This chain uses TRBV27 with TRBJ2-3, with D unresolved. Trimming removed 3 bases from V and 0 bases from J, with 7 bases in between. Germline values: CDR1 MNHEY, CDR2 SMNVEV (reference sequence). This CDR3 is built from 14 residues.

This clone was observed a handful of times. This chain connects TRBV30 to TRBJ2-7; 7 bases are shared with TRBD2. CDR3 length: 15 amino acids. Germline CDR1 reads GTSNPN; CDR2 reads SVGIG (reference sequence). Trimming took 7 bases from V and 4 from J; bases not matched to a gene: 16. The CDR3 here is CASQGEGAKVYEQYF. CDR3 nucleotide sequence: TGTGCCTCCCAAGGGGAGGGCGCGAAGGTTTACGAGCAGTACTTC. Based on the CDR3 plus reference TRBV30 and TRBJ2-7, the full variable domain is SQTIHQWPATLVQPVGSPLSLECTVEGTSNPNLYWYRQAAGRGLQLLFYSVGIGQISSEVPQNLSASRPQDRQFILSSKKLLLSDSGFYLCASQGEGAKVYEQYFGPGTRLTVT.

J is TRBJ2-1 and V is TRBV9, with TRBD2 matching 8 bases. Unmatched junction bases numbered 4, after V lost 0 bases and J lost 5 bases. This CDR3 has 15 residues. Germline loops: CDR1 SGDLS, CDR2 YYNGEE. The CDR3 sequence is CASSVVAGPNNEQFF. The DNA of the CDR3 is TGTGCCAGCAGCGTAGTAGCGGGGCCGAACAATGAGCAGTTCTTC.

This sequence joins TRBV5-4 and TRBJ1-1; 9 bases are a match to TRBD1. Per the germline V gene, CDR1 is SGHNT and CDR2 is YYREEE (reference sequence). Unmatched junction bases numbered 7, after V lost 4 bases and J lost 3 bases. CDR3 size: 15 residues. CDR3 amino acids: CASSPGQGRDTEAFF. CDR3 bases: TGTGCCAGCAGCCCCGGACAGGGGAGAGACACTGAAGCTTTCTTT.

The rearrangement links TRBV3-1 (or the pseudogene TRBV3-2) to TRBJ2-3, with 7 bases that match TRBD2. Germline V gives CDR1 LGHDT, CDR2 YNNKEL (reference sequence). The J segment lost 0 bases and the V segment lost 4 bases, leaving 10 bases of the junction unmatched. The CDR3 loop spans 17 amino acids. For the CDR3, the DNA is TGTGCCAGCAGCCTAGAGCGGGGAGGGCCTAGCACAGATACGCAGTATTTT. Encoded protein: CASSLERGGPSTDTQYF.

The V call is TRBV30, the J call TRBJ2-3, with 9 bases that match TRBD2. V was pared by 5 bases and J by 5 bases, with 8 bases of the junction left unmatched. The CDR3 contains 14 residues. The germline V gene has CDR1 GTSNPN and CDR2 SVGIG (reference sequence). The DNA of the CDR3 is TGTGCCTGGTATAGCGGGGGATTGGGAGATACGCAGTATTTT. Translated, it gives CAWYSGGLGDTQYF.

The chain employs TRBV9 and TRBJ2-1; 10 bases match TRBD1. The CDR3 is made up of 15 amino acids. Germline V gives CDR1 SGDLS, CDR2 YYNGEE. Losses at the gene ends were 0 bases for V and 7 bases for J; bases not matched to a gene: 4. In DNA form, the CDR3 reads TGTGCCAGCAGCGTAGTCGGGACAGGGGAGAATGAGCAGTTCTTC. This sequence encodes CASSVVGTGENEQFF.

V and J are TRBV6-5 and TRBJ1-5; tentative D call: TRBD1 (6 bases). Germline V gene lookup returns CDR1 MNHEY and CDR2 SVGAGI. Trimming removed 6 bases from V and 3 bases from J, with 12 bases in between. The CDR3 extends over 14 amino acids. CDR3 protein: CASRNTGNNQPQHF. For the CDR3, the DNA is TGTGCCAGCAGAAATACAGGGAACAATCAGCCCCAGCATTTT.

The J gene is TRBJ2-1, the V gene TRBV28; D might be TRBD1 (6 bases). Trimming stripped 3 bases from V and 3 bases from J, with 12 bases between. Germline V gene data show CDR1 as MDHEN and CDR2 as SYDVKM. This CDR3 has 15 residues. The chain's CDR3 is CASSFARQDYNEQFF. CDR3 DNA: TGTGCCAGCAGTTTTGCCCGACAGGACTACAATGAGCAGTTCTTC.

The chain is built from TRBV3-1 (or the pseudogene TRBV3-2) and TRBJ1-1; 8 bases align to TRBD1. J lost 5 bases, V lost 0 bases, and 5 bases had no gene match. CDR1 and CDR2 (germline): LGHDT, YNNKEL (reference sequence). The CDR3 is made up of 15 amino acids. DNA of the CDR3: TGTGCCAGCAGCCAAGATCAGGGGGCGAGGACTGAAGCTTTCTTT. It specifies CASSQDQGARTEAFF.

This chain links TRBV5-1 with TRBJ2-1; 7 bases match TRBD1. V lost 0 bases to trimming and J lost 1 base; unmatched junction nucleotides: 4. Germline CDR1 is SGHRS and CDR2 is YFSETQ. The CDR3 extends over 16 amino acids. CDR3 residues: CASSLGGQLSYNEQFF. The CDR3 DNA is TGCGCCAGCAGCTTGGGGGGACAGCTGTCCTACAATGAGCAGTTCTTC.

J is TRBJ2-7 and V is TRBV28; TRBD1 agrees at 8 bases. The CDR3 covers 14 residues. Germline V CDR1 and CDR2: MDHEN, SYDVKM. Losses at the gene ends were 6 bases for V and 4 bases for J; bases not matched to a gene: 8. The DNA of the CDR3 is TGTGCCAGCAGGCGACAGGGGCAAACTTACGAGCAGTACTTC. Protein: CASRRQGQTYEQYF.

A single count supports this clone. The chain combines TRBV24-1 with TRBJ2-5, with 10 bases lining up with TRBD1. Trimming cost V 2 bases and J 5 bases; bases outside gene matches: 7. The CDR3 runs to 16 residues. The germline CDR1 and CDR2 sequences are KGHDR and SFDVKD. The CDR3 reads CATSDSRDRGWETQYF. CDR3 bases: TGTGCCACCAGTGATTCGCGGGACAGGGGATGGGAGACCCAGTACTTC.

This clone was recorded only once. The genes are TRBV3-1 (or the pseudogene TRBV3-2) and TRBJ2-5; TRBD1 agrees at 10 bases. The CDR3 has 15 residues. The ends lost 4 bases at V and 7 bases at J; junction bases unmatched: 9. CDR1 LGHDT and CDR2 YNNKEL come from the germline V gene (reference sequence). CDR3 amino acids: CASSPWDRGSGTQYF. DNA for the CDR3: TGTGCCAGCAGCCCCTGGGACAGGGGTTCGGGGACCCAGTACTTC.